This is a list of T cell receptor beta chains from one sample in a study of beta chain features in type 1 diabetes. This table comes from immunoSEQ multiplex PCR, and its TCRdb copy is limited to in-frame clones, with some not included. The data contain about 900,000 clones, roughly 15% of them singletons. The sample comprised naive CD4+ T cells from blood. These receptors all come from a woman under 30 in good health. The CDR3 runs from the conserved cysteine through the conserved F or W. A D gene is named only where the DNA matches it firmly. Rows may omit the clone size; those that give it use once, few, many or a size class.

cdr3_aa,cdr3_nt,v_call,clone_size,d_call,j_call
CASKRPGLAGDTGELFF,TGTGCCAGCAAACGCCCGGGGCTAGCGGGCGACACCGGGGAGCTGTTTTTT,TRBV7-2,few,TRBD2,TRBJ2-2
CASSLAYRGGETQYF,TGTGCCAGCAGCTTAGCCTACAGGGGTGGAGAGACCCAGTACTTC,TRBV7-2,-,TRBD1,TRBJ2-5
CASRSRVSLSYNEQFF,TGTGCCAGCAGGAGCAGAGTATCACTTTCCTACAATGAGCAGTTCTTC,TRBV6-6,-,-,TRBJ2-1
CASSTGREVNEQFF,TGTGCCAGTAGTACCGGGAGAGAGGTCAATGAGCAGTTCTTC,TRBV19,few,-,TRBJ2-1
CASSKNSGMLTETQYF,TGTGCCAGCAGCAAAAATTCGGGAATGTTGACAGAGACCCAGTACTTC,TRBV27,-,-,TRBJ2-5
CASSQTSGSTNIQYF,TGTGCCAGCAGTCAGACTAGCGGGAGTACCAACATTCAGTACTTC,TRBV6-1,few,TRBD2,TRBJ2-4
CASSLGTSGADTQYF,TGTGCCAGCAGCTTAGGGACTAGCGGGGCAGATACGCAGTATTTT,TRBV7-3,few,TRBD2,TRBJ2-3
CASSPGTGEGYEQYF,TGTGCCAGCTCACCAGGGACAGGGGAAGGGTACGAGCAGTACTTC,TRBV18,-,TRBD1,TRBJ2-7
CASSLDPWTGGGNEQFF,TGCGCCAGCAGCTTGGATCCGTGGACAGGGGGCGGGAATGAGCAGTTCTTC,TRBV5-1,once,TRBD1,TRBJ2-1
CASSLFGGRTKNNEQFF,TGTGCCAGCAGTTTATTTGGCGGGAGGACAAAAAACAATGAGCAGTTCTTC,TRBV27,few,TRBD2,TRBJ2-1
CASSSTTGNYGYTF,TGTGCCAGCAGCTCTACGACAGGGAACTATGGCTACACCTTC,TRBV5-4,-,TRBD1,TRBJ1-2
CASSFFGNEQYF,TGCGCCAGCAGCTTTTTTGGTAACGAGCAGTACTTC,TRBV5-1,few,-,TRBJ2-7
CASSFDRGTEAFF,TGTGCCAGCAGCTTCGACCGGGGAACTGAAGCTTTCTTT,TRBV7-2,-,-,TRBJ1-1
CASSPTGPGELFF,TGTGCCAGCAGCCCCACAGGGCCCGGGGAGCTGTTTTTT,TRBV7-3,-,-,TRBJ2-2
CASSGSEGYEQYF,TGTGCCAGCTCAGGATCAGAGGGGTACGAGCAGTACTTC,TRBV18,-,-,TRBJ2-7
CASSHFVGANTEAFF,TGCGCCAGCAGCCATTTCGTCGGCGCGAACACTGAAGCTTTCTTT,TRBV4-3,few,-,TRBJ1-1
CASSLGAGGNTEAFF,TGTGCCAGCAGCTTGGGCGCGGGCGGGAACACTGAAGCTTTCTTT,TRBV5-4,-,-,TRBJ1-1
CASKTGGRETQYF,TGTGCCAGCAAGACAGGGGGTCGAGAGACCCAGTACTTC,TRBV27,few,TRBD1,TRBJ2-5
CATSRGTGGLTYEQYF,TGTGCCACCAGCAGGGGGACAGGAGGCTTAACCTACGAGCAGTACTTC,TRBV15,-,TRBD1,TRBJ2-7
CAISADPQPQHF,TGTGCCATCAGTGCCGACCCTCAGCCCCAGCATTTT,TRBV10-3,few,-,TRBJ1-5
CASSQVPPGLGVSEQFF,TGTGCCAGCAGCCAAGTACCCCCGGGACTAGGAGTCAGTGAGCAGTTCTTC,TRBV4-2,few,TRBD2,TRBJ2-1
CAISGGPTQINEQFF,TGTGCCATCAGTGGAGGGCCGACCCAGATCAATGAGCAGTTCTTC,TRBV10-3,-,-,TRBJ2-1
CASRIGPTLREQYF,TGTGCCAGCAGAATAGGGCCCACGCTGAGGGAGCAGTACTTC,TRBV6-5,-,-,TRBJ2-7
CASSLGLAGSSTDTQYF,TGTGCCAGCAGCTTAGGACTAGCGGGCTCTAGCACAGATACGCAGTATTTT,TRBV7-9,few,TRBD2,TRBJ2-3
CASKRVGGTDTQYF,TGTGCCAGCAAAAGGGTTGGCGGCACAGATACGCAGTATTTT,TRBV5-4,-,-,TRBJ2-3
CASSYRADTYEQYF,TGTGCCAGCAGTTACCGGGCGGATACCTACGAGCAGTACTTC,TRBV6-6,few,-,TRBJ2-7
CASSGSGETQYF,TGTGCCAGCAGTGGATCGGGTGAGACCCAGTACTTC,TRBV6-5,few,-,TRBJ2-5
CASSESAAHEAFF,TGTGCCAGCAGTGAGTCAGCGGCCCATGAAGCTTTCTTT,TRBV25-1,few,-,TRBJ1-1
CASSIGGRVGNQPQHF,TGTGCCAGTAGTATAGGGGGCAGGGTTGGCAATCAGCCCCAGCATTTT,TRBV19,few,-,TRBJ1-5
CASSPSIRTDTQYF,TGTGCCAGCTCACCAAGTATCCGCACAGATACGCAGTATTTT,TRBV18,-,-,TRBJ2-3
CSAKGLAGRTDTQYF,TGCAGCGCCAAAGGACTAGCGGGACGCACAGATACGCAGTATTTT,TRBV29-1,-,TRBD2,TRBJ2-3
CATSRDLAGGPYEQYF,TGTGCCACCAGCAGAGATTTAGCGGGAGGGCCGTACGAGCAGTACTTC,TRBV15,few,TRBD2,TRBJ2-7
CASSPAWDQSSYEQYF,TGTGCCAGCAGCCCGGCTTGGGACCAGAGCTCCTACGAGCAGTACTTC,TRBV4-2,few,-,TRBJ2-7
CARPGRYRRTEAFF,TGTGCCCGCCCGGGGCGGTATCGGAGGACTGAAGCTTTCTTT,TRBV30,-,-,TRBJ1-1
CASSPGKGRGNTGELFF,TGTGCCAGCAGCCCCGGGAAGGGCAGGGGGAACACCGGGGAGCTGTTTTTT,TRBV7-3,few,-,TRBJ2-2
CASCREANGYTF,TGTGCCAGTTGCAGGGAGGCCAATGGCTACACCTTC,TRBV5-6,-,-,TRBJ1-2
CATAQIAGLNTGELFF,TGTGCCACCGCTCAGATAGCGGGGCTGAACACCGGGGAGCTGTTTTTT,TRBV27,few,TRBD2,TRBJ2-2
CASSFRQSYEQYF,TGTGCCAGCAGCTTCCGACAGTCCTACGAGCAGTACTTC,TRBV11-2,-,-,TRBJ2-7
CASSLELPGTSPEQYF,TGCGCCAGCAGCTTGGAACTGCCCGGGACTAGTCCCGAGCAGTACTTC,TRBV5-1,-,TRBD2,TRBJ2-7
CASSPRLAASSYEQYF,TGTGCCAGCTCACCACGGCTAGCGGCAAGCTCCTACGAGCAGTACTTC,TRBV18,few,TRBD2,TRBJ2-7
CATSRDLEDTQYF,TGTGCCACCAGCAGAGATCTGGAAGATACGCAGTATTTT,TRBV15,few,-,TRBJ2-3
CASSRAGYSNQPQHF,TGTGCCAGCAGTAGAGCAGGGTATAGCAATCAGCCCCAGCATTTT,TRBV27,few,-,TRBJ1-5
CASRAGTSDYNEQFF,TGTGCCAGCAGGGCCGGGACTAGCGACTACAATGAGCAGTTCTTC,TRBV6-5,-,TRBD2,TRBJ2-1
CATRSGRAGNEQFF,TGTGCCACTCGTAGCGGGAGGGCCGGCAATGAGCAGTTCTTC,TRBV10-3,-,TRBD2,TRBJ2-1
CASSGNYGYTF,TGTGCCAGCAGCGGGAACTATGGCTACACCTTC,TRBV28,-,-,TRBJ1-2
CASSLDPTDTQYF,TGCGCCAGCAGCTTGGACCCCACAGATACGCAGTATTTT,TRBV5-1,-,-,TRBJ2-3
CASSLEGLSGQETQYF,TGTGCCAGCAGCTTAGAGGGCCTTAGTGGACAAGAGACCCAGTACTTC,TRBV7-9,few,-,TRBJ2-5
CASSWSGTGPMEQYF,TGCGCCAGCAGCTGGTCCGGGACAGGGCCCATGGAGCAGTACTTC,TRBV5-1,-,TRBD1,TRBJ2-7
CSVEEGANGGQFF,TGCAGCGTTGAAGAAGGGGCAAATGGAGGGCAGTTCTTC,TRBV29-1,few,-,TRBJ2-1
CASSLMGTTTLSEQFF,TGTGCCAGCAGCTTGATGGGGACTACCACTCTCTCCGAGCAGTTCTTC,TRBV7-8,-,TRBD2,TRBJ2-1
CASRLWGADGYTF,TGTGCCAGCAGGCTCTGGGGTGCGGATGGCTACACCTTC,TRBV28,-,-,TRBJ1-2
CASSLPNLSEAFF,TGTGCCAGCAGCTTGCCCAATTTATCTGAAGCTTTCTTT,TRBV5-6,few,-,TRBJ1-1
CASSQRRLSANEKLFF,TGTGCCAGCAGCCAGAGGCGGCTTTCGGCTAATGAAAAACTGTTTTTT,TRBV4-2,-,-,TRBJ1-4
CASSRDGSGANVLTF,TGCGCCAGCAGCAGGGACGGCTCTGGGGCCAACGTCCTGACTTTC,TRBV5-1,-,-,TRBJ2-6
CASSPPGRGAQETQYF,TGTGCCAGCTCACCACCCGGGAGGGGAGCGCAAGAGACCCAGTACTTC,TRBV18,-,TRBD2,TRBJ2-5
CASSLAANEKLFF,TGTGCCAGCAGCTTAGCTGCAAATGAAAAACTGTTTTTT,TRBV7-9,-,-,TRBJ1-4